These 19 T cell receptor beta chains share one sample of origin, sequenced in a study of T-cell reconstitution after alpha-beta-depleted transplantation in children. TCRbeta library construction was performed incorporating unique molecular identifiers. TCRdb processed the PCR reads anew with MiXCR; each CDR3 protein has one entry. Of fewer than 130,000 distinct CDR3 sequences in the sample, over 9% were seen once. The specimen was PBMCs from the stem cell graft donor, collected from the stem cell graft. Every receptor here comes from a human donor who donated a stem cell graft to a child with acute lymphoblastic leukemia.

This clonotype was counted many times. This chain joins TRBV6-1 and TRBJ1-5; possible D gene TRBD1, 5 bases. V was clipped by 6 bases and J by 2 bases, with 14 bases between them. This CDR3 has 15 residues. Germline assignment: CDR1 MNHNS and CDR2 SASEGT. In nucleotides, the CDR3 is TGTGCCAGCAGCTTGAATGGAGGGGGCAATCAGCCCCAGCATTTT. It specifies CASSLNGGGNQPQHF.

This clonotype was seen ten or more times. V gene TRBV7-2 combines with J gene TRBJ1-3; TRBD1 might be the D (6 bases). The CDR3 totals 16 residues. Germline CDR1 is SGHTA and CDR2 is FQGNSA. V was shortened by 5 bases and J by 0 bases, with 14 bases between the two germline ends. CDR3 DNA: TGTGCCAGCAGCCCGAGTGGGGGCTCCTCTGGAAACACCATATATTTT. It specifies CASSPSGGSSGNTIYF.

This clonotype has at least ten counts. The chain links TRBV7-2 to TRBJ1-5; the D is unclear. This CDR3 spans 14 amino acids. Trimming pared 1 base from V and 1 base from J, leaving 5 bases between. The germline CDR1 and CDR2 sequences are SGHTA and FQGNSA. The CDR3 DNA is TGTGCCAGCAGCTTAGATCACAGCAATCAGCCCCAGCATTTT. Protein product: CASSLDHSNQPQHF. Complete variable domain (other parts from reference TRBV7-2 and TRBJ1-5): GAGVSQSPSNKVTEKGKDVELRCDPISGHTALYWYRQSLGQGLEFLIYFQGNSAPDKSGLPSDRFSAERTGGSVSTLTIQRTQQEDSAVYLCASSLDHSNQPQHFGDGTRLSIL.

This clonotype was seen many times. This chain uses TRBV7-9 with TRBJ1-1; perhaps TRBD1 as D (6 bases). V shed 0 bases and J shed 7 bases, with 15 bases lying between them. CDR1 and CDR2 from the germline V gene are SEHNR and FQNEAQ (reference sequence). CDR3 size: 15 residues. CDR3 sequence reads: CASSLADGGAREAFF. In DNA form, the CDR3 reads TGTGCCAGCAGCTTAGCGGATGGGGGGGCCCGTGAAGCTTTCTTT.

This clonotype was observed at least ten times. The CDR3 DNA follows: TGTGCCAACATACCTACAGTCAGCTCCTACGAGCAGTACTTC. It is translated as CANIPTVSSYEQYF. The chain carries TRBV6-8 and TRBJ2-7; D remains ambiguous. This CDR3 is 14 amino acids long. With 10 bases removed from V and 0 bases from J, the gap between germline ends came to 16 bases. The germline V gene encodes CDR1 MNHGY and CDR2 SAAAGT.

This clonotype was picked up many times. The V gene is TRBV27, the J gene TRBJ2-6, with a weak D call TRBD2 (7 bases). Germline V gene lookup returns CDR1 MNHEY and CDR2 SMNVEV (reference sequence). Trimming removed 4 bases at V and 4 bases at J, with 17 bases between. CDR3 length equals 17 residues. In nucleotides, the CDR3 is TGTGCCAGCAGTTCCTCTAGGGGGGGGCGAGGGGCCAACGTCCTGACTTTC. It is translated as CASSSSRGGRGANVLTF.

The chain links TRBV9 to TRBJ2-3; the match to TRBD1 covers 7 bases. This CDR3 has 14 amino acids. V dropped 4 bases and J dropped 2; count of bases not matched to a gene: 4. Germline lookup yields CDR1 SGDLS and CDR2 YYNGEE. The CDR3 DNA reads TGTGCCAGCAGCCCCCAGGGGGTCACAGATACGCAGTATTTT. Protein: CASSPQGVTDTQYF.

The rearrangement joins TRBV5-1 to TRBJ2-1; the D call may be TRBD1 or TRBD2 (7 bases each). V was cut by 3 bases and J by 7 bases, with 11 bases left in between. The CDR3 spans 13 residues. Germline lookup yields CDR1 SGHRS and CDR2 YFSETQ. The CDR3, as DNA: TGCGCCAGCAGCTCCAGGGGGGGGAATGAGCAGTTCTTC. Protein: CASSSRGGNEQFF.

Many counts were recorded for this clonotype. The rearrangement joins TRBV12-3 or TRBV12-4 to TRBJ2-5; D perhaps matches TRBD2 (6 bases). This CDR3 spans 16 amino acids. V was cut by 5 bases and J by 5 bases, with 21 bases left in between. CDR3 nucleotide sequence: TGTGCCAGCAGTCGAGACGAGACTAGATCAAGGGAGACCCAGTACTTC. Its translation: CASSRDETRSRETQYF.

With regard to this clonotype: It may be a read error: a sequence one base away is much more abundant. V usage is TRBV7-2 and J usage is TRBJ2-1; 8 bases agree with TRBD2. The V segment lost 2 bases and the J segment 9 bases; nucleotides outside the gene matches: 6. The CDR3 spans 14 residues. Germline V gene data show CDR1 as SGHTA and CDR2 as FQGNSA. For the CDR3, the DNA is TGTGCCAGCAGCTTATACCTAACTAGCGGTGAGCAGTTCTTC. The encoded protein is CASSLYLTSGEQFF.

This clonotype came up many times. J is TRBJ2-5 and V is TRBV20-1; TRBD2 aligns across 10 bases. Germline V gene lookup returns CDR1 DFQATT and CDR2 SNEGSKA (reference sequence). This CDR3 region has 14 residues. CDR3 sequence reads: CSIRPSGREETQYF. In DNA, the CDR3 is TGCAGCATTCGCCCGAGCGGGAGGGAGGAGACCCAGTACTTC.

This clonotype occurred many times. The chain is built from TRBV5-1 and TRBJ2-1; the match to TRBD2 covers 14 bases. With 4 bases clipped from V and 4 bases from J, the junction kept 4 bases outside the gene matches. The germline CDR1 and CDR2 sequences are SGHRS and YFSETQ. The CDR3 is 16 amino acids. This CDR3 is CASSPRTSGRYNEQFF. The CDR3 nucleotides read TGCGCCAGCAGCCCTCGGACTAGCGGGAGGTACAATGAGCAGTTCTTC.

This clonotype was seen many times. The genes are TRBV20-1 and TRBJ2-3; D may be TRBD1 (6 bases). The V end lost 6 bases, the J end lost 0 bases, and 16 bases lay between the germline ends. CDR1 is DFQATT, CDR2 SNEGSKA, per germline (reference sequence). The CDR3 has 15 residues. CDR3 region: CSATRQATSTDTQYF. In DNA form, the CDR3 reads TGCAGTGCCACCAGACAGGCAACTAGCACAGATACGCAGTATTTT.

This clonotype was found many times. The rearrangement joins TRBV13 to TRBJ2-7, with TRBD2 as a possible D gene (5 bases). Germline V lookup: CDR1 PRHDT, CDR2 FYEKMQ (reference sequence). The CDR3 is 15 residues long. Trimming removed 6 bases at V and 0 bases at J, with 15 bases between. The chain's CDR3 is CASSRGPDSSYEQYF. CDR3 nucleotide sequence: TGTGCCAGCAGTCGGGGTCCGGATAGCTCCTACGAGCAGTACTTC.

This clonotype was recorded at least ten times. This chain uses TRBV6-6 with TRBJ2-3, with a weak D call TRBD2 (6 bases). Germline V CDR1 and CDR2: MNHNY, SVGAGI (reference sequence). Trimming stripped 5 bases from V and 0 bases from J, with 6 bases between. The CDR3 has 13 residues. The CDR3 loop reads CASSGGSTDTQYF. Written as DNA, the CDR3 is TGTGCCAGCAGTGGGGGGAGCACAGATACGCAGTATTTT.

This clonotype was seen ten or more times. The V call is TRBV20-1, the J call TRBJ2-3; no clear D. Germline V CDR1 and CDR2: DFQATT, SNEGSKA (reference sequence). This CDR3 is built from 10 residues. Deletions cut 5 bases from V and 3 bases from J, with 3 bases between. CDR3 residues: CSAGTDTQYF. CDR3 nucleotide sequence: TGCAGTGCTGGAACAGATACGCAGTATTTT.

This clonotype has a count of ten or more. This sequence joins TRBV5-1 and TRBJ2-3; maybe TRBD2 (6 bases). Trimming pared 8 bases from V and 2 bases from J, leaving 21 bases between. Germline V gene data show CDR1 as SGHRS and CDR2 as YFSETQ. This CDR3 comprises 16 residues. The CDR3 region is CASRRDGAHNTDTQYF. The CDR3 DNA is TGCGCCAGTCGGAGGGACGGGGCCCATAACACAGATACGCAGTATTTT. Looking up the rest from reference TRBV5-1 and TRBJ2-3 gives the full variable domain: KAGVTQTPRYLIKTRGQQVTLSCSPISGHRSVSWYQQTPGQGLQFLFEYFSETQRNKGNFPGRFSGRQFSNSRSEMNVSTLELGDSALYLCASRRDGAHNTDTQYFGPGTRLTVL.

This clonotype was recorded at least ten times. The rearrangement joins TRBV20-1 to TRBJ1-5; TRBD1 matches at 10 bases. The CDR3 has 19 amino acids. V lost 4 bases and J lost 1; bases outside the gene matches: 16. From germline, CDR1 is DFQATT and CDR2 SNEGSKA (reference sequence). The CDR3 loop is CSATQTNGQGDRSNQPQHF. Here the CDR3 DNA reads TGCAGTGCTACCCAAACCAACGGACAGGGGGATCGGAGCAATCAGCCCCAGCATTTT.

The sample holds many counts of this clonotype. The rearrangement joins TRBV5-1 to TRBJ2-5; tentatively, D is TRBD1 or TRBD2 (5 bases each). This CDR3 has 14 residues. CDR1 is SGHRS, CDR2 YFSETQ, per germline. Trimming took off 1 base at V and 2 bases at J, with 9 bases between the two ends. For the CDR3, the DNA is TGCGCCAGCAGCTTGATGGGACGTCAAGAGACCCAGTACTTC. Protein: CASSLMGRQETQYF.